The 22 T cell receptor beta chains reported below all come from one sample, sequenced in a study of cytomegalovirus exposure and HLA in healthy donors. This PCR relied on a set of 60 Vbeta primers and 13 Jbeta primers. Clones were read by immunoSEQ multiplex PCR, and TCRdb kept only the in-frame ones, dropping some. The table includes some 160,000 clones, about three quarters detected once. Material: PBMCs. The receptors stem from a woman in her thirties or forties in good health and CMV-seropositive.

This clone appeared once. V and J are TRBV4-1 and TRBJ1-2; maybe TRBD1 (6 bases). Germline V gene lookup returns CDR1 MGHRA and CDR2 YSYEKL. V lost 2 bases, J lost 0 bases, and 13 bases lay in between. The CDR3 length is 16 residues. The CDR3 region is CASSQTTGKTNYGYTF. Written as DNA, the CDR3 is TGCGCCAGCAGCCAAACCACAGGGAAAACTAACTATGGCTACACCTTC.

A word on this clone: The junction shows a germline mismatch at one end, possibly a read error. This sequence joins TRBV7-9 and TRBJ2-3; D may match TRBD1 or TRBD2 (5 bases each). This CDR3 is built from 16 residues. The V gene's germline CDR1 is SEHNR and CDR2 FQNEAQ (reference sequence). CDR3 sequence: CSSRARRGSNTDTQYF. Written as DNA, the CDR3 is TGTTCCAGCAGGGCGCGTAGAGGGTCAAACACAGATACGCAGTATTTT. The complete variable domain, with remaining parts taken from reference TRBV7-9 and TRBJ2-3, reads DTGVSQNPRHKITKRGQNVTFRCDPISEHNRLYWYRQTLGQGPEFLTYFQNEAQLEKSRLLSDRFSAERPKGSFSTLEIQRTEQGDSAMYLCSSRARRGSNTDTQYFGPGTRLTVL.

This chain links TRBV5-1 with TRBJ1-2; maybe TRBD1 (5 bases). The germline gives CDR1 SGHRS, CDR2 YFSETQ. The CDR3 sequence is 15 residues long. V was trimmed by 4 bases and J by 4 bases, leaving 17 bases between them. CDR3 nucleotides: TGCGCCAGCAGCGTAACAGGAGGGGAGGGCTATGGCTACACCTTC. Protein product: CASSVTGGEGYGYTF.

This clone was observed once. The J gene is TRBJ2-3, the V gene TRBV7-8; 11 bases line up with TRBD1. The CDR3 runs 16 residues. Germline CDR1 is SGHVS and CDR2 is FQNEAQ. V lost 2 bases and J lost 6; bases outside the gene matches: 7. This chain's CDR3 is CASSLMGDRGWDTQYF. CDR3 sequence (DNA): TGTGCCAGCAGCTTAATGGGGGACAGGGGGTGGGATACGCAGTATTTT.

This clone showed up just once. The chain is built from TRBV7-2 and TRBJ2-1; TRBD2 aligns across 9 bases. CDR3 length: 14 amino acids. Germline CDR1 SGHTA, CDR2 FQGNSA. With V trimmed by 2 bases and J by 7 bases, 3 bases remained unmatched. The CDR3 loop reads CASSLSGGQNEQFF. The DNA of the CDR3 is TGTGCCAGCAGCTTAAGCGGGGGGCAGAATGAGCAGTTCTTC. Based on the CDR3 plus reference TRBV7-2 and TRBJ2-1, the full variable domain is GAGVSQSPSNKVTEKGKDVELRCDPISGHTALYWYRQSLGQGLEFLIYFQGNSAPDKSGLPSDRFSAERTGGSVSTLTIQRTQQEDSAVYLCASSLSGGQNEQFFGPGTRLTVL.

A note on this clone: The junction departs from the called germline gene at one end, perhaps through a read error. The CDR3: CSSSLVGNTDTQYF. DNA of the CDR3: TGTTCCAGCAGCTTAGTTGGCAACACAGATACGCAGTATTTT. The chain combines TRBV7-9 with TRBJ2-3; D remains unclear. Germline-derived CDR1 and CDR2 are SEHNR and FQNEAQ (reference sequence). This CDR3 has 14 residues.

The chain combines TRBV6-5 with TRBJ2-2; the match to TRBD2 covers 8 bases. V trimming: 0 bases; J trimming: 3 bases; junction bases outside the gene matches: 3. The CDR3 totals 16 residues. CDR1 is MNHEY, CDR2 SVGAGI, per germline. CDR3 DNA: TGTGCCAGCAGTTACTCGGCGGGGGGCGACACCGGGGAGCTGTTTTTT. Translated: CASSYSAGGDTGELFF.

The chain carries TRBV6-5 and TRBJ1-1; 10 nucleotides line up with TRBD1. Per the germline V gene, CDR1 is MNHEY and CDR2 is SVGAGI. This CDR3 has 11 residues. In nucleotides, the CDR3 is TGTGCGACAAGTGACAGGGGGCTGGCTTTCTTT. Translation: CATSDRGLAFF.

The chain combines TRBV19 with TRBJ2-1; 10 bases are shared with TRBD2. Germline trimming cut 7 bases from V and 5 bases from J; bases unmatched to any gene: 8. The CDR3 loop spans 15 amino acids. Germline V lookup: CDR1 LNHDA, CDR2 SQIVND (reference sequence). CDR3 DNA sequence: TGTGCCAGTACGAAGACTAGCGGGTTCCACAATGAGCAGTTCTTC. Its translation: CASTKTSGFHNEQFF.

In DNA form, the CDR3 reads TGTGCCAGCAGCTGGGGGGGCTGGGCCGGGGAGCTGTTTTTT. This encodes CASSWGGWAGELFF. The rearrangement uses TRBV5-4 and TRBJ2-2, with TRBD2 as a possible D gene (7 bases). CDR1 SGHNT and CDR2 YYREEE come from the germline V gene (reference sequence). CDR3 length: 14 amino acids. Trimming took 3 bases from V and 6 from J, leaving 12 bases between them. The whole variable domain, remainder taken from reference TRBV5-4 and TRBJ2-2, is ETGVTQSPTHLIKTRGQQVTLRCSSQSGHNTVSWYQQALGQGPQFIFQYYREEENGRGNFPPRFSGLQFPNYSSELNVNALELDDSALYLCASSWGGWAGELFFGEGSRLTVL.

V is TRBV6-5 and J is TRBJ1-1, with D tentatively TRBD1 (6 bases). The germline V gene has CDR1 MNHEY and CDR2 SVGAGI. CDR3 length equals 13 residues. With 5 bases removed from V and 10 bases from J, the gap between germline ends came to 17 bases. CDR3 nucleotide sequence: TGTGCCAGCAGTCCGAAGGGACAAGTCTTAGCTTTCTTT. Residues: CASSPKGQVLAFF.

The J gene is TRBJ1-4, the V gene TRBV29-1, with TRBD1 matching over 7 bases. With 6 bases clipped from V and 7 bases from J, the junction kept 11 bases outside the gene matches. CDR3 length: 14 amino acids. The germline CDR1 and CDR2 sequences are SQVTM and ANQGSEA. In DNA, the CDR3 is TGCAGCGTCAAATCCGACAGGGCATCTGAAAAACTGTTTTTT. Amino acid sequence: CSVKSDRASEKLFF. Variable domain in full (rest from reference TRBV29-1 and TRBJ1-4): SAVISQKPSRDICQRGTSLTIQCQVDSQVTMMFWYRQQPGQSLTLIATANQGSEATYESGFVIDKFPISRPNLTFSTLTVSNMSPEDSSIYLCSVKSDRASEKLFFGSGTQLSVL.

The rearrangement uses TRBV6-1 and TRBJ2-7; 8 bases line up with TRBD1. Trimming cost V 0 bases and J 2 bases; bases outside gene matches: 6. Germline CDR1 MNHNS, CDR2 SASEGT. The CDR3 covers 16 residues. CDR3 nucleotides: TGTGCCAGCAGTGAAGCACCTACAGGGGGTGCCTACGAGCAGTACTTC. It translates to CASSEAPTGGAYEQYF.

The chain combines TRBV5-1 with TRBJ2-2, with D possibly being TRBD1 (6 bases). Trimming shortened V by 4 bases and J by 4 bases, and 11 bases separated the two germline ends. Looked up from germline, CDR1 is SGHRS and CDR2 is YFSETQ. The CDR3 is 14 residues long. DNA for the CDR3: TGCGCCAGCAGCCGGGACACCGCCACCGGGGAGCTGTTTTTT. As protein: CASSRDTATGELFF.

The V gene is TRBV7-2, the J gene TRBJ2-5, with TRBD2 matching over 7 bases. CDR3 size: 15 residues. Trimming at V came to 0 bases and at J to 4 bases, leaving 5 bases not matched to a gene. The V gene's germline CDR1 is SGHTA and CDR2 FQGNSA. CDR3 coding DNA: TGTGCCAGCAGCTTAGCACTAGCGAGTGGAGAGACCCAGTACTTC. As protein: CASSLALASGETQYF.

This clone was seen at least ten times. The chain employs TRBV4-2 and TRBJ1-2; the match to TRBD1 covers 8 bases. CDR1 is LGHNA and CDR2 is YNFKEQ in the germline V gene. J was trimmed by 1 base and V by 3 bases; bases with no gene match: 7. There are 16 residues in the CDR3. As DNA, the CDR3 is TGTGCCAGCAGCCACGGTTCCGGGACAGGTAACTATGGCTACACCTTC. Its protein product is CASSHGSGTGNYGYTF.

The chain uses TRBV29-1 and TRBJ2-3; possibly TRBD2 for D (6 bases). The germline V gene encodes CDR1 SQVTM and CDR2 ANQGSEA. The V and J ends lost 5 bases and 5 bases respectively, with 11 bases between them. The CDR3 length is 12 residues. The CDR3 DNA reads TGCAGCGTTAATCGGGGGAGAGATACGCAGTATTTT. Its translation: CSVNRGRDTQYF.

This rearrangement joins TRBV4-2 to TRBJ1-6; no reliable D call. The germline V and J ends were trimmed by 1 base and 8 bases, with 9 bases remaining between them. This CDR3 region has 14 residues. Germline CDR1 reads LGHNA; CDR2 reads YNFKEQ. CDR3 sequence: CASSQAGRDSPLHF. The DNA of the CDR3 is TGTGCCAGCAGCCAAGCTGGCCGGGATTCACCCCTCCACTTT.

J is TRBJ1-1 and V is TRBV10-2; the D is unclear. The germline gives CDR1 WSHSY, CDR2 SAAADI. V shed 9 bases and J shed 1 base, with 9 bases lying between them. The CDR3 consists of 12 residues. The CDR3 bases are TGCGCCAGTATACGGGGGAACACTGAAGCTTTCTTT. This codes for CASIRGNTEAFF.

The chain combines TRBV1 with TRBJ2-7; the D segment call TRBD1 is taken from the table without a DNA check. TRBV1 is marked as a pseudogene. The CDR3 sequence is 16 residues long. In DNA, the CDR3 is TGCACCAGCAGCCCCAATCGGGACAGGCGCTCCTACGAGCAGTACTTC. The encoded protein is CTSSPNRDRRSYEQYF.

About this clone itself: Other DNA sequences in this sample translate to the same CDR3. The V gene is TRBV7-9, the J gene TRBJ1-6; D is unresolved. Deletions cut 5 bases from V and 9 bases from J, with 17 bases between. The CDR3 extends over 15 amino acids. CDR1 and CDR2 from the germline V gene are SEHNR and FQNEAQ (reference sequence). The CDR3 is CASSPTALKTSPLHF. The DNA of the CDR3 is TGTGCCAGCAGCCCTACAGCCTTAAAAACTTCACCCCTCCACTTT.

The rearrangement uses TRBV30 and TRBJ2-3, with D unclear. V dropped 7 bases and J dropped 4 bases, with 9 bases sitting between them. The CDR3 runs 11 residues. The germline V gene encodes CDR1 GTSNPN and CDR2 SVGIG (reference sequence). The CDR3 DNA sequence: TGTGCCTCAGAGGTCGCAGATACGCAGTATTTT. This gives the protein CASEVADTQYF.